A selection of T cell receptor beta chains follows, all from one sample in a study of blood T cell repertoires in COVID-19. TCRdb's copy holds only in-frame clones and misses some; the assay was immunoSEQ multiplex PCR. The repertoire has 35,000 to 45,000 clones, approximately 86% of them found once; the top ten carry more than 7%. The sequenced sample consisted of peripheral blood. Every receptor here comes from a human donor in a cohort sampled during active COVID-19. Both conserved end residues are part of each CDR3. Each record gives: clone size, D gene, CDR3 length, J gene, V gene, CDR3 protein, CDR3 DNA. The D gene is left open where the match is weak. The size of a clone is reported for some rows only, either as once, few or many, or as a class for expanded clones.

>NA|NA|17|TRBJ2-4|TRBV6-1
CASSGGTRGFGKNIQYF
TGTGCCAGCAGTGGCGGAACCAGGGGTTTTGGGAAAAACATTCAGTACTTC
>NA|TRBD2|17|TRBJ2-2|TRBV19
CASTFSGGRLNTGELFF
TGTGCCAGTACCTTTAGCGGGGGCCGACTGAACACCGGGGAGCTGTTTTTT
>NA|NA|13|TRBJ2-7|TRBV9
CASSATSKDEQYF
TGTGCCAGCAGCGCCACTAGTAAGGACGAGCAGTACTTC
>once|NA|15|TRBJ2-3|TRBV5-1
CASREGGTSTDTQYF
TGCGCCAGCAGGGAAGGAGGAACCTCCACAGATACGCAGTATTTT
>NA|TRBD1|13|TRBJ1-1|TRBV28
CASIPRGQGEAFF
TGTGCCAGCATCCCCCGGGGACAGGGGGAAGCTTTCTTT
>NA|NA|15|TRBJ1-2|TRBV19
CASTPGQKEIYGYTF
TGTGCCAGTACCCCCGGACAGAAAGAGATCTATGGCTACACCTTC
>NA|TRBD1|15|TRBJ1-1|TRBV11-3
CASSIGQGRHTEAFF
TGTGCCAGCAGTATAGGACAGGGGCGCCACACTGAAGCTTTCTTT
>NA|TRBD1|16|TRBJ1-2|TRBV4-1
CASSRTHMTGVSGYTF
TGCGCCAGCAGTCGGACCCATATGACAGGGGTTAGTGGCTACACCTTC
>NA|NA|15|TRBJ2-3|TRBV20-1
CSASFGTTSRDTQYF
TGCAGTGCTAGTTTCGGGACAACCAGTAGAGATACGCAGTATTTT
>once|TRBD2|16|TRBJ2-1|TRBV19
CASSIGGGGALNEQFF
TGTGCCAGTAGTATAGGAGGCGGGGGGGCCCTCAATGAGCAGTTCTTC
>NA|NA|13|TRBJ2-7|TRBV6-5
CASRRLSFYEQYF
TGTGCCAGCAGGCGACTATCCTTCTACGAGCAGTACTTC
>NA|TRBD1|14|TRBJ2-1|TRBV19
CASSRDRGYNEQFF
TGTGCCAGTAGTAGGGACAGGGGGTACAATGAGCAGTTCTTC
>NA|TRBD1|19|TRBJ1-5|TRBV7-2
CASSSVPPGQGRAGQPQHF
TGTGCCAGCAGCTCCGTACCTCCGGGACAGGGAAGGGCTGGGCAGCCCCAGCATTTT
>NA|TRBD2|14|TRBJ2-3|TRBV15
CATRSGGSTDTQYF
TGTGCCACCCGAAGCGGGGGAAGCACAGATACGCAGTATTTT
>NA|NA|15|TRBJ1-2|TRBV9
CASSEEDRDTYGYTF
TGTGCCAGCAGCGAGGAGGACAGAGACACCTATGGCTACACCTTC
>NA|TRBD2|20|TRBJ2-2|TRBV4-3
CASSRAPGLAGSRNTGELFF
TGCGCCAGCAGCCGAGCACCGGGACTAGCGGGAAGCCGGAACACCGGGGAGCTGTTTTTT
>NA|TRBD1|14|TRBJ2-1|TRBV19
CASSRDRVWDEQFF
TGTGCCAGTAGTAGGGACAGGGTGTGGGATGAGCAGTTCTTC
>few|NA|13|TRBJ1-2|TRBV20-1
CSASDRQILGYTF
TGCAGTGCTAGTGACAGGCAAATACTCGGCTACACCTTC
>NA|TRBD2|15|TRBJ2-1|TRBV6-1
CASSELGLGSDEQFF
TGTGCCAGCAGTGAACTGGGACTAGGTTCGGATGAGCAGTTCTTC
>NA|NA|13|TRBJ1-2|TRBV15
CATSRGRNYGYTF
TGTGCCACCAGCAGAGGGCGGAACTATGGCTACACCTTC
>NA|NA|14|TRBJ1-2|TRBV28
CASRQDPFNYGYTF
TGTGCCAGCAGACAGGACCCTTTTAACTATGGCTACACCTTC
>NA|TRBD2|19|TRBJ2-1|TRBV28
CASSPQSLAGSAGYNEQFF
TGTGCCAGCAGTCCCCAAAGTCTGGCGGGGTCAGCGGGATACAATGAGCAGTTCTTC
>NA|NA|18|TRBJ2-1|TRBV5-1
CASSRGQRVLNSYNEQFF
TGCGCCAGCAGTAGGGGCCAGAGAGTACTAAACTCCTACAATGAGCAGTTCTTC
>NA|NA|13|TRBJ1-6|TRBV19
CASSIWANSPLHF
TGTGCCAGTAGTATTTGGGCCAATTCACCCCTCCACTTT